This entry lists 3 T cell receptor beta chains sequenced from one sample in a study of identical twins. Using its own MiXCR run on the 5' RACE reads, TCRdb lists one record per CDR3 protein. Here the sample spans hundreds of thousands of distinct CDR3 sequences, around 5.7% being singletons. The sequencing input was naive T cells sorted from blood. The receptor source for this set is a man aged 18-30 years in good health.

This clonotype was observed a handful of times. The gene calls are TRBV4-3 and TRBJ2-1; the D call may be TRBD1 or TRBD2 (6 bases each). V lost 7 bases to trimming and J lost 0 bases, with 16 bases between them. Looked up from germline, CDR1 is LGHNA and CDR2 is YSLEER. This CDR3 has 16 amino acids. CDR3 nucleotide sequence: TGCGCCAGCAACGAAGGGGGGCGGGGCTCCTACAATGAGCAGTTCTTC. It yields the protein CASNEGGRGSYNEQFF.

This clonotype was found a few times. The gene calls are TRBV7-9 and TRBJ2-5, with 9 bases identical to TRBD1. In germline, CDR1 is SEHNR, CDR2 FQNEAQ (reference sequence). The ends lost 5 bases at V and 4 bases at J; junction bases unmatched: 11. This CDR3 has 16 amino acids. CDR3 region: CASSRPLDRGRETQYF. The CDR3 bases are TGTGCCAGCAGCCGGCCGCTGGACAGGGGCAGAGAGACCCAGTACTTC.

The rearrangement uses TRBV5-1 and TRBJ1-2, with D unclear. Germline-derived CDR1 and CDR2 are SGHRS and YFSETQ. The CDR3 is 14 amino acids. Trimming took 0 bases from V and 2 from J, leaving 8 bases between them. The CDR3 loop is CASSLESANYGYTF. The CDR3 DNA reads TGCGCCAGCAGCTTGGAGTCGGCGAACTATGGCTACACCTTC. Using reference TRBV5-1 and TRBJ1-2 for the parts outside the CDR3, the full variable domain is KAGVTQTPRYLIKTRGQQVTLSCSPISGHRSVSWYQQTPGQGLQFLFEYFSETQRNKGNFPGRFSGRQFSNSRSEMNVSTLELGDSALYLCASSLESANYGYTFGSGTRLTVV.